The next 32 T cell receptor beta chains were all read from a single sample in a study of T cells in Graves' hyperthyroidism and ophthalmopathy. Amplified TCR beta CDR3 regions derived from RNA transcripts. A set of HTBI primers served as the primers for a first-round RT-PCR of the TCR CDR3. Each CDR3 protein is one row after TCRdb ran MiXCR on the multiplex PCR reads. The sample lists about 840,000 distinct CDR3 sequences, around 39% occurring once. Material for sequencing was blood. Receptor source: a man aged 18-30 years with Graves' hyperthyroidism.

This chain uses TRBV12-5 with TRBJ1-2; tentatively, D is TRBD1 (6 bases). The germline gives CDR1 LGHNT, CDR2 FRNRAP. V lost 1 base and J 8 bases, leaving 11 bases between the germline ends. CDR3 length: 13 residues. CDR3 DNA sequence: TGTGCTAGTGGTTTGGACAGGGTGGGCGGCTACACCTTC. Its translation is CASGLDRVGGYTF.

In this sample, this clonotype turned up many times. This sequence joins TRBV7-6 and TRBJ2-5; D might be TRBD2 (6 bases). Trimming stripped 5 bases from V and 2 bases from J, with 18 bases between. The CDR3 consists of 16 residues. Germline V lookup: CDR1 SGHVS, CDR2 FNYEAQ. CDR3 in amino acids: CASSPRRESGQETQYF. The CDR3 DNA reads as TGTGCCAGCAGCCCCCGGAGGGAAAGTGGGCAAGAGACCCAGTACTTC.

This clonotype was recorded many times. The chain couples TRBV7-9 to TRBJ2-7; no definite D call. The CDR3 covers 11 residues. The V gene's germline CDR1 is SEHNR and CDR2 FQNEAQ (reference sequence). The V end lost 10 bases, the J end lost 6 bases, and 13 bases lay between the germline ends. The CDR3 reads CAIPRSGEQYF. In DNA form, the CDR3 reads TGTGCCATCCCTAGGTCGGGCGAGCAGTACTTC. The whole variable domain, filled in from reference TRBV7-9 and TRBJ2-7, reads DTGVSQNPRHKITKRGQNVTFRCDPISEHNRLYWYRQTLGQGPEFLTYFQNEAQLEKSRLLSDRFSAERPKGSFSTLEIQRTEQGDSAMYLCAIPRSGEQYFGPGTRLTVT.

This clonotype has more than one count but fewer than ten. The chain recombines TRBV12-3 or TRBV12-4 with TRBJ2-5; D is undetermined. There are 15 residues in the CDR3. The V and J ends lost 3 bases and 0 bases respectively, with 11 bases between them. Here the CDR3 reads CASSFGPADQETQYF. DNA for the CDR3: TGTGCCAGCAGTTTCGGACCTGCGGACCAAGAGACCCAGTACTTC.

This clonotype occurred a few times. The chain joins TRBV4-1 to TRBJ2-7; D remains ambiguous. The germline CDR1 and CDR2 sequences are MGHRA and YSYEKL. V shed 0 bases and J shed 6 bases, with 3 bases lying between them. This CDR3 contains 11 residues. The CDR3 sequence is CASSQDTEQYF. DNA of the CDR3: TGCGCCAGCAGCCAAGACACCGAGCAGTACTTC.

The chain couples TRBV7-2 to TRBJ2-7; D gene unclear. The V gene's germline CDR1 is SGHTA and CDR2 FQGNSA. This CDR3 is built from 13 residues. Deletions cut 8 bases from V and 3 bases from J, with 14 bases between. The CDR3 sequence: CASGGVSYYEQYF. CDR3 nucleotides: TGTGCCAGCGGTGGGGTATCCTACTACGAGCAGTACTTC.

This chain links TRBV10-3 with TRBJ2-2, with TRBD1 as a possible D gene (6 bases). The germline gives CDR1 ENHRY, CDR2 SYGVKD. The CDR3 totals 13 residues. V was clipped by 6 bases and J by 4 bases, with 9 bases between them. The CDR3 loop is CAIRAGVTGELFF. CDR3 DNA sequence: TGTGCCATCAGGGCAGGGGTCACCGGGGAGCTGTTTTTT.

In DNA, the CDR3 is TGCAGTGCCACTAGCGGGCCCTACGAGCAGTACTTC. Translation gives CSATSGPYEQYF. This rearrangement joins TRBV20-1 to TRBJ2-7; 9 bases are a match to TRBD2. Germline V gene data show CDR1 as DFQATT and CDR2 as SNEGSKA (reference sequence). The V and J ends lost 6 bases and 2 bases, in that order; junction bases with no gene match: 2. The CDR3 is 12 residues long.

On this clonotype itself: A much larger clone lies one base from this, so it may be a read error. The V gene is TRBV20-1, the J gene TRBJ1-2; possibly TRBD1 for D (5 bases). Per germline, CDR1 DFQATT and CDR2 SNEGSKA (reference sequence). There are 14 residues in the CDR3. Here the CDR3 reads CSARARDGAYGYSF. The CDR3 DNA is TGCAGTGCTAGAGCTCGGGACGGTGCCTATGGCTACAGCTTC.

The chain recombines TRBV2 with TRBJ2-2, with D unresolved. This CDR3 is 13 amino acids long. V dropped 8 bases and J dropped 4 bases, with 11 bases sitting between them. CDR1 SNHLY and CDR2 FYNNEI come from the germline V gene. The CDR3, as DNA: TGTGCCAGCGTTTTCTTCGGCACCGGGGAGCTGTTTTTT. Its translation: CASVFFGTGELFF.

The rearrangement links TRBV7-2 to TRBJ2-5; D might be TRBD1 or TRBD2, each matching 5 bases. Germline V gene data show CDR1 as SGHTA and CDR2 as FQGNSA. The length of the CDR3 is 16 residues. Trimming stripped 5 bases from V and 5 bases from J, with 21 bases between. The CDR3 bases are TGTGCCAGCAGCCCCCGGCAGCAGAGGGGCCGGGAGACCCAGTACTTC. It is translated as CASSPRQQRGRETQYF.

The J gene is TRBJ2-7, the V gene TRBV9; D may be TRBD2 (6 bases). With 2 bases removed from V and 0 bases from J, the gap between germline ends came to 12 bases. The germline V gene encodes CDR1 SGDLS and CDR2 YYNGEE. The CDR3 extends over 15 amino acids. The CDR3 loop reads CASSVSGDGSYEQYF. Written as DNA, the CDR3 is TGTGCCAGCAGCGTCTCGGGGGACGGCTCCTACGAGCAGTACTTC.

In this sample, this clonotype turned up a few times. This chain uses TRBV10-3 with TRBJ1-6, with 7 positions matching TRBD1. From germline, CDR1 is ENHRY and CDR2 SYGVKD. The V gene end was trimmed by 5 bases and the J gene end by 7 bases; junction bases not matched to a gene: 8. The CDR3 has 15 residues. In DNA form, the CDR3 reads TGTGCCATCAGTACGGTCACAGGGGCCAATTCACCCCTCCACTTT. Translated: CAISTVTGANSPLHF.

V usage is TRBV29-1 and J usage is TRBJ2-7; 11 bases line up with TRBD1. After removal of 4 bases from V and 6 bases from J, the junction contained 2 bases not matched to a gene. Germline CDR1 SQVTM, CDR2 ANQGSEA. The CDR3 is made up of 12 amino acids. The CDR3 bases are TGCAGCGTTGGGACAGGGGGCCTCGAGCAGTACTTC. It is translated as CSVGTGGLEQYF.

This clonotype came up a few times. This chain connects TRBV7-9 to TRBJ2-2, with 9 bases aligning to TRBD2. Germline assignment: CDR1 SEHNR and CDR2 FQNEAQ (reference sequence). This CDR3 comprises 14 residues. The V and J ends lost 11 bases and 0 bases, in that order; junction bases with no gene match: 4. Written as DNA, the CDR3 is TGTGCCCAGGAGCGGGAGGCGAACACCGGGGAGCTGTTTTTT. It translates to CAQEREANTGELFF. Full variable domain (outside the CDR3, taken from reference TRBV7-9 and TRBJ2-2): DTGVSQNPRHKITKRGQNVTFRCDPISEHNRLYWYRQTLGQGPEFLTYFQNEAQLEKSRLLSDRFSAERPKGSFSTLEIQRTEQGDSAMYLCAQEREANTGELFFGEGSRLTVL.

J is TRBJ1-2 and V is TRBV7-2, with 10 bases matching TRBD1. From germline, CDR1 is SGHTA and CDR2 FQGNSA. V lost 6 bases to trimming and J lost 1 base; unmatched junction nucleotides: 8. The CDR3 contains 16 residues. CDR3 DNA sequence: TGTGCCAGCAGTGACCTCGACAGGGGGCATAACTATGGCTACACCTTC. Its protein product is CASSDLDRGHNYGYTF.

This rearrangement joins TRBV5-1 to TRBJ2-7; 10 nucleotides line up with TRBD2. The V gene's germline CDR1 is SGHRS and CDR2 YFSETQ. The J segment lost 7 bases and the V segment lost 0 bases, leaving 4 bases of the junction unmatched. The CDR3 sequence is 14 residues long. As DNA, the CDR3 is TGCGCCAGCAGCTTGGAACTAGCGGGAAGGGAGCAGTACTTC. It specifies CASSLELAGREQYF.

This clonotype was seen a handful of times. This chain links TRBV19 with TRBJ1-3, with D tentatively TRBD1 (5 bases). Germline CDR1 LNHDA, CDR2 SQIVND (reference sequence). V dropped 7 bases and J dropped 0 bases, with 13 bases sitting between them. The CDR3 contains 15 residues. This CDR3 is CASTRDGTSGNTIYF. DNA for the CDR3: TGTGCCAGTACCCGGGACGGAACCTCTGGAAACACCATATATTTT. The full variable domain, completed using reference TRBV19 and TRBJ1-3, is DGGITQSPKYLFRKEGQNVTLSCEQNLNHDAMYWYRQDPGQGLRLIYYSQIVNDFQKGDIAEGYSVSREKKESFPLTVTSAQKNPTAFYLCASTRDGTSGNTIYFGEGSWLTVV.

This clonotype was observed a handful of times. The V gene is TRBV29-1, the J gene TRBJ2-3; TRBD2 aligns across 8 bases. The CDR3 consists of 13 residues. After removal of 6 bases from V and 5 bases from J, the junction contained 7 bases not matched to a gene. Germline-derived CDR1 and CDR2 are SQVTM and ANQGSEA. CDR3 DNA sequence: TGCAGCGTCTCGGCGGGGGGAGGAGATACGCAGTATTTT. Protein: CSVSAGGGDTQYF.

The genes are TRBV9 and TRBJ2-7, with D unresolved. The CDR3 covers 15 residues. Germline V gene lookup returns CDR1 SGDLS and CDR2 YYNGEE. V was cut by 4 bases and J by 4 bases, with 18 bases left in between. CDR3 region: CASSPSATSVYEQYF. CDR3 in DNA: TGTGCCAGCAGCCCCTCGGCCACCAGCGTATACGAGCAGTACTTC.

This clonotype was counted only a few times. The V gene is TRBV6-1, the J gene TRBJ1-1, with 8 bases that match TRBD1. V was pared by 6 bases and J by 1 base, with 13 bases of the junction left unmatched. Germline V CDR1 and CDR2: MNHNS, SASEGT. The CDR3 is made up of 17 amino acids. The CDR3 DNA is TGTGCCAGCAGCCACGCTATCACTGGACAGGGGAACACTGAAGCTTTCTTT. Translated, it gives CASSHAITGQGNTEAFF.

The chain combines TRBV7-9 with TRBJ2-2; 12 bases map to TRBD1. Germline CDR1 and CDR2: SEHNR and FQNEAQ (reference sequence). The V and J ends lost 5 bases and 4 bases, in that order; junction bases with no gene match: 14. The CDR3 totals 19 residues. CDR3 sequence reads: CASSGTGQGAPHFTGELFF. The CDR3 DNA reads TGTGCCAGCAGCGGAACGGGACAGGGGGCGCCACATTTCACCGGGGAGCTGTTTTTT.

The genes are TRBV6-9 and TRBJ2-7; tentatively, D is TRBD2 (7 bases). Germline lookup yields CDR1 MNHGY and CDR2 SVAAGI. The CDR3 is made up of 13 amino acids. V lost 6 bases and J lost 5, with 14 bases in between. The CDR3 is CASRGGARDEQYF. The CDR3 nucleotides are TGTGCCAGCAGGGGGGGGGCGCGGGACGAGCAGTACTTC.

J is TRBJ1-1 and V is TRBV3-1; D unresolved. Germline CDR1 reads LGHDT; CDR2 reads YNNKEL (reference sequence). CDR3 length: 12 amino acids. V was pared by 1 base and J by 7 bases, with 7 bases between. The CDR3 region has the DNA TGTGCCAGCAGCCAAGTGGGGTTTGAAGCTTTCTTT. Translating it yields CASSQVGFEAFF.

The chain couples TRBV2 to TRBJ1-2; no firm D call. Trimming cost V 8 bases and J 3 bases, with 16 bases left between them. Germline V lookup: CDR1 SNHLY, CDR2 FYNNEI. The CDR3 spans 14 residues. CDR3 sequence reads: CASSPAGEYYGYTF. The CDR3 region has the DNA TGTGCCAGCTCACCGGCTGGGGAGTACTATGGCTACACCTTC.

Ten or more counts support this clonotype. The CDR3 is CASSIGGAAEAFF. CDR3 nucleotides: TGTGCCAGTAGTATAGGGGGGGCGGCTGAAGCTTTCTTT. The J gene is TRBJ1-1, the V gene TRBV19; D possibly corresponds to TRBD1 (6 bases). The CDR3 is 13 amino acids. The germline gives CDR1 LNHDA, CDR2 SQIVND (reference sequence). The V and J ends lost 1 base and 6 bases respectively, with 9 bases between them.

This clonotype was observed a few times. The chain combines TRBV29-1 with TRBJ1-1; D is ambiguous. V dropped 8 bases and J dropped 3 bases, with 7 bases sitting between them. Germline CDR1 is SQVTM and CDR2 is ANQGSEA. The CDR3 extends over 10 amino acids. Written as DNA, the CDR3 is TGCAGCTCACCCTACACTGAAGCTTTCTTT. Residues: CSSPYTEAFF.

This rearrangement joins TRBV7-9 to TRBJ2-7, with D unclear. The ends were cut back, 5 bases at V and 2 bases at J, with 10 bases in the middle. Germline CDR1 reads SEHNR; CDR2 reads FQNEAQ (reference sequence). The CDR3 totals 13 residues. In DNA, the CDR3 is TGTGCCAGCAGCCATACTTCACCCTACGAGCAGTACTTC. Its translation is CASSHTSPYEQYF.

The chain combines TRBV29-1 with TRBJ1-2; D call uncertain. The CDR3 covers 10 residues. Trimming removed 8 bases from V and 5 bases from J, with 9 bases in between. The germline V gene encodes CDR1 SQVTM and CDR2 ANQGSEA. Here the CDR3 reads CSSDGYGYTF. The CDR3 nucleotides are TGCAGCTCGGACGGTTATGGCTACACCTTC.

This clonotype was recorded many times. This chain links TRBV20-1 with TRBJ1-2; tentatively, D is TRBD1 (5 bases). Germline CDR1 is DFQATT and CDR2 is SNEGSKA (reference sequence). The CDR3 has 13 residues. V lost 5 bases and J lost 4, with 14 bases in between. The CDR3 DNA sequence: TGCAGTGCTCCGCAGGGCGGGGGCTATGGCTACACCTTC. Residues: CSAPQGGGYGYTF.

This clonotype was seen repeatedly, ten times or more. J is TRBJ1-4 and V is TRBV15; no definite D call. Germline CDR1 and CDR2: LNHNV and YYDKDF (reference sequence). V was trimmed by 5 bases and J by 8 bases, leaving 9 bases between them. The CDR3 contains 12 residues. The CDR3 sequence is CATSSPREKLFF. The CDR3 nucleotides are TGTGCCACCAGCTCCCCTCGGGAAAAACTGTTTTTT.

The table lists this clonotype with many counts. The genes are TRBV29-1 and TRBJ2-5; D possibly corresponds to TRBD1 (6 bases). The ends were cut back, 4 bases at V and 6 bases at J, with 12 bases in the middle. There are 12 residues in the CDR3. Germline CDR1 and CDR2: SQVTM and ANQGSEA. Here the CDR3 reads CSVGARGQTQYF. The CDR3 nucleotides are TGCAGCGTTGGGGCCAGGGGTCAGACCCAGTACTTC.